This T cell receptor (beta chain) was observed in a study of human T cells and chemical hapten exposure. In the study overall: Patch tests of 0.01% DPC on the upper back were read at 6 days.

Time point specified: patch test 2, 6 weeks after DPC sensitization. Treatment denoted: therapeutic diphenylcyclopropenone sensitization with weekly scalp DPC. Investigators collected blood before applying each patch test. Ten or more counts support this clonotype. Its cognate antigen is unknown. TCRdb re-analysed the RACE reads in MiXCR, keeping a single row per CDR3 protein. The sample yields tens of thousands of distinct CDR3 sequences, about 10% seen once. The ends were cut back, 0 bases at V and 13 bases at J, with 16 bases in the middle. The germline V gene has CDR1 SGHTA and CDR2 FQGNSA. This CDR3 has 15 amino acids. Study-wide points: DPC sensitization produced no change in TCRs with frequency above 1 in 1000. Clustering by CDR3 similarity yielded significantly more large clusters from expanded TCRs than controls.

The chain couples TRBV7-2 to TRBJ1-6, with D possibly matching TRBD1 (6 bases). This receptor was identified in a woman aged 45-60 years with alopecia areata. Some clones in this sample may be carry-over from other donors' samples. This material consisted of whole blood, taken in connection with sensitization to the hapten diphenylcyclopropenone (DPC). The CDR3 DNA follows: TGTGCCAGCAGCTTAGCCGGGGACACCTACTCTCCCCTCCACTTT. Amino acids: CASSLAGDTYSPLHF.